This entry concerns a single T cell receptor (beta chain). What antigen it recognizes has not been identified. The input lacks base qualities; no much larger clone sits a single base away. Using the deep immunoSEQ assay, multiplex PCR amplified TCR CDR3 regions from genomic DNA. Extracted genomic DNA from each cell subset was spread evenly across all wells of several immunoSEQ 96-well plates, with each plate serving as a replicate. Each replicate PCR for sorted subsets received around 200 ng genomic DNA, equal to 28,000 or so T cell genomes. Purified libraries were quantified with a Qubit 3.0 fluorometer, sized on a Bioanalyzer 2100, and re-quantified with the KAPA Library Quantification kit. Every immunoSEQ 96-well plate was sequenced on a dedicated single-read 150-cycle Illumina NextSeq 550 flow cell. The paper's data handling went like this. Because the immunoSEQ output included only junctional sequences and no quality scores, the filtering could not be the same as the filtering used for full-length reads. Sequences were annotated with PyIR, a Python wrapper for IgBLAST v1.9, using IMGT germline references to assign V/J genes and CDR3. Reads with weak V/J assignments (E-value above 1e-6), missing CDR3, stop codons, out-of-frame junctions, or ambiguous translated residues were removed. A V3J clonotype was defined by an identical inferred V gene, J gene, and CDR3 amino acid sequence. Percentage overlap between repertoires was computed as shared unique clonotypes divided by the size of the smaller repertoire. Richness of each repertoire was evaluated using RTK rarefaction, the Chao1 estimator, and Recon v2.1 estimates of unobserved clonotypes. Generation probabilities were computed with OLGA for all TCRbeta clonotypes obtained by the gDNA method from a few donors. This immuneACCESS table, as held by TCRdb, lists in-frame sequences with V and J called but not all clones. Of the missing ones, under half trace to an unresolved V gene in checked studies; the others have no known cause. The V and J calls and clone size are taken from that table; D and trimming were inferred from the DNA. The sample contains about 2,500,000 clones, around 90% of them found a single time. Roughly 0.14% of the sample is held by the ten biggest clonotypes.

The donors were healthy, HIV-negative adults with no recently reported acute infections or vaccinations. Every donor was a Caucasian adult residing in Nashville, Tennessee, USA. CD4+ T cells were enriched by magnetic negative selection; naive cells were then positively selected on CD45RA, and the negative fraction formed the memory subset. Blood was obtained by leukapheresis, after which PBMCs were separated by Ficoll-Histopaque density gradient centrifugation and cryopreserved in liquid nitrogen vapor phase. Analytical flow cytometry was used to check the purity and quantity of every magnetically sorted T cell population. From each sorted fraction, genomic DNA was isolated and quantified by UV absorbance on a Nanodrop 2000c. The data originate from a study of shared clonotypes between healthy human individuals (dated by TCRdb to 2020 to 2022). A note on the overall study: The cohort comprised a couple of women and a few men aged 18 to 49 years. For each donor, three plates each were used for CD4 naive and CD4 memory, two plates were used for CD8 naive, and one plate was used for CD8 memory. The study deeply sequenced blood TCR repertoires of 5 or 6 healthy adults to estimate repertoire size and the extent of clonotype sharing between individuals. Libraries were prepared and TCR repertoires were sequenced by different laboratories using diverse techniques, in order to increase sequencing depth and limit assay-specific biases. Leukapheresis yielded between about 0.85 and 10 billion PBMCs per donor.

The research as a whole found: Naive subsets generally had larger estimated clonotype richness than memory subsets did. Only blood was sampled, and tissue TCR repertoires likely differ from those in blood. Rarefaction of sorted-subset datasets indicated incomplete sequencing despite the large sequencing depth. When a handful of donors were compared, the shared fraction of clonotypes was around 5.1% for naive CD4, around 3.6% for naive CD8, more than 2% for memory CD4, and 0.4% for memory CD8. The small number of donors limited the genetic and exposure-history diversity represented. Pairwise subsampling indicated that sequencing depth was expected to affect the degree of clonotype sharing among donors. Compared with non-shared clonotypes, clonotypes shared by all four sorted-subset donors had higher generation probabilities.

The TCR was taken from a man between 18 and 35 years old in good health. The source material was naive CD4+ T cells sorted from blood. In light of the paper, this sample's cell subset or site label describes: CD45RA+ positively selected.

The CDR3 protein: CASSTSGGETQYF. At the DNA level, the sequence is TGTGCCAGCAGCACTTCCGGAGGAGAGACCCAGTACTTC. The V and J segments used are TRBV9 and TRBJ2-5; tentative D gene TRBD2, with 5 bases matching. CDR1 and CDR2 are read off the germline V gene as SGDLS and YYNGEE. From its cysteine to its phenylalanine, the CDR3 spans 13 amino acids. Only CDR3 DNA remains: 39 bases, in frame from the first base. V sheds 4 bases and J sheds 4 bases, leaving 11 bases between their ends. When the CDR3 is completed using the reference TRBV9 and TRBJ2-5 genes on either side, the full variable domain is DSGVTQTPKHLITATGQRVTLRCSPRSGDLSVYWYQQSLDQGLQFLIQYYNGEERAKGNILERFSAQQFPDLHSELNLSSLELGDSALYFCASSTSGGETQYFGPGTRLLVL.